This TCR beta chain appears in the sequencing data of a study of CD8 T cells in Susac syndrome (dated by TCRdb to the late 2010s). In terms of the full investigation: Among the sequenced Susac syndrome patients, over five had clinically active disease and roughly 8 were in clinical remission. At the time of blood withdrawal, Susac syndrome patients were either therapy-naive, taking corticosteroids (with some also receiving IVIg), or on IVIg alone. Repertoire sequencing was used to test whether CD8+ T cell activation and differentiation in Susac syndrome was antigen driven. Overall study results and their limits: In patients with Susac syndrome, the CD4+ T cell repertoire showed no detectable clonal expansion. The number of individuals in the TCR sequencing and HLA analysis was acknowledged as relatively small.

CDR1 and CDR2 are read off the germline V gene as MNHNS and SASEGT. Including the terminal cysteine and phenylalanine, the CDR3 comprises 14 residues. CDR3 DNA is the only sequence kept; it has 42 bases, read in frame from the first base. V and J are truncated by 8 bases and 1 base respectively, leaving an intervening sequence of 15 bases. RNA was extracted using the RNeasy kit, and 0.5 to 1 microgram was reverse transcribed with random hexamers. The immunoSEQ multiplex PCR assay, covering 54 Vbeta and 13 Jbeta segments, was used to amplify TCR beta CDR3 regions. Bias from PCR amplification was corrected by using a synthetic template baseline for primer optimization and for computational correction. The paper's data handling went like this. Only productive sequences were kept, with reads annotated to V, D and J genes according to IMGT and analyzed in immunoSEQ Analyzer. Clonality was calculated as one minus the Shannon entropy normalized by log2 of the number of productive unique sequences. Public and private clones were assessed among the 100 most prevalent clones of each patient and control. A clone was defined as Susac-specific if it was absent from the healthy and MS cohorts, from 1052 published viral clones and from other ImmuneACCESS disease sequences. TCRdb handled the public reads itself, with Q25 trimming in fastp and clone calling in MiXCR, and kept productive beta chains. Entries are consolidated by CDR3 protein sequence, retaining the most common genes and DNA. TCRdb assigned the V and J calls; the authors' analysis was not used. The sample profile shows roughly 200,000 distinct CDR3 sequences; more than 85% of them were found once. Approximately 0.09% of the sample comes from the top ten.

Peripheral blood CD8+ and CD4+ T cells from healthy donors, Susac syndrome patients and multiple sclerosis patients were profiled by high-throughput TCR beta sequencing. Susac syndrome patients met recently defined diagnostic criteria for definite or probable disease. Bulk CD8+ and CD4+ T cells were purified by magnetic negative isolation, while CD8+ TEMRA cells were enriched using FACS. Blood was collected in EDTA tubes and processed within 24 hours, with PBMCs isolated through density gradient centrifugation. PBMCs intended for TCR sequencing were cryopreserved in liquid nitrogen and thawed later in a water bath at 37 degrees C. Purity of sorted or isolated CD4+, CD8+ and CD8+ TEMRA cells was at least 90%. This clonotype has only a few counts. Its antigen is currently not known. Per-base quality was not reported, and no clone a single base away is much larger than it.

The chain links TRBV6-1 with TRBJ2-7, with the D gene call left open. The receptor's source is a human donor with Susac syndrome. Sequencing used CD4+ T cells from PBMCs. This receptor has the CDR3 CASVTTPMSYEQYF. The nucleotide sequence is TGTGCCAGCGTGACAACCCCCATGTCCTACGAGCAGTACTTC.